What follows are 28 T cell receptor beta chains derived from one specimen sequenced in a study of T cell changes during pregnancy in multiple sclerosis. TCRdb keeps only in-frame clones here, not all; method: immunoSEQ multiplex PCR. The repertoire holds about 64,000 clones, with 96% as singletons. Source: CD8+ T cells from peripheral blood mononuclear cells, taken after pregnancy. Receptor source: a female donor with multiple sclerosis, enrolled in a pregnancy study.

The chain employs TRBV7-8 and TRBJ2-7, with 7 bases that match TRBD1. V gave up 7 bases and J gave up 3 bases; unmatched junction bases: 15. The germline gives CDR1 SGHVS, CDR2 FQNEAQ. The CDR3 consists of 16 residues. The CDR3 DNA reads as TGTGCCAGCACCCTCCTCCCGGCAGGGGGAAGCTACGAGCAGTACTTC. The encoded protein is CASTLLPAGGSYEQYF.

The V and J genes are TRBV28 and TRBJ2-7; 7 positions agree with TRBD1. J gave up 4 bases and V 8 bases, and 11 bases lay outside the gene matches. Germline V gene lookup returns CDR1 MDHEN and CDR2 SYDVKM. CDR3 size: 14 residues. CDR3 amino acids: CASLPLGTAYEQYF. Written as DNA, the CDR3 is TGTGCCAGCCTCCCCCTCGGGACAGCATACGAGCAGTACTTC.

This chain links TRBV7-9 with TRBJ1-4; 8 bases are shared with TRBD1. The V and J ends lost 4 bases and 11 bases, in that order; junction bases with no gene match: 9. This CDR3 has 14 amino acids. Per the germline V gene, CDR1 is SEHNR and CDR2 is FQNEAQ (reference sequence). The CDR3 loop reads CASSSGTGLGKLFF. In nucleotides, the CDR3 is TGTGCCAGCAGCTCCGGGACAGGTTTGGGGAAACTGTTTTTT. Using reference TRBV7-9 and TRBJ1-4 for the parts outside the CDR3, the full variable domain is DTGVSQNPRHKITKRGQNVTFRCDPISEHNRLYWYRQTLGQGPEFLTYFQNEAQLEKSRLLSDRFSAERPKGSFSTLEIQRTEQGDSAMYLCASSSGTGLGKLFFGSGTQLSVL.

This chain joins TRBV11-2 and TRBJ2-7; maybe TRBD2 (6 bases). The germline gives CDR1 SGHAT, CDR2 FQNNGV. V lost 0 bases to trimming and J lost 2 bases, with 8 bases between them. There are 14 residues in the CDR3. The CDR3 is CASSLDGGTYEQYF. The CDR3, as DNA: TGTGCCAGCAGCTTAGATGGGGGGACCTACGAGCAGTACTTC.

The CDR3 is CASSGAGGFYEQYF. In nucleotides, the CDR3 is TGTGCCAGCAGCGGAGCGGGAGGTTTCTACGAGCAGTACTTC. This chain links TRBV27 with TRBJ2-7, with 9 bases identical to TRBD2. This CDR3 has 14 amino acids. Trimming removed 6 bases from V and 3 bases from J; junction bases left unmatched: 6. Germline V gene sequence: CDR1 MNHEY, CDR2 SMNVEV (reference sequence).

The rearrangement uses TRBV4-2 and TRBJ2-7, with D perhaps matching TRBD1 (5 bases). Germline CDR1 LGHNA, CDR2 YNFKEQ. The CDR3 extends over 11 amino acids. The V end lost 1 base, the J end lost 7 bases, and 5 bases lay between the germline ends. The CDR3 is CASSQGQEQYF. The CDR3 nucleotides read TGTGCCAGCAGCCAAGGACAGGAGCAGTACTTC.

The rearrangement uses TRBV7-9 and TRBJ2-2, with TRBD1 matching 12 bases. The CDR3 runs 19 residues. The ends lost 5 bases at V and 0 bases at J; junction bases unmatched: 10. Germline V gene lookup returns CDR1 SEHNR and CDR2 FQNEAQ (reference sequence). In DNA form, the CDR3 reads TGTGCCAGCAGCACCCCGGGACAGGGGGCAGATCCGAACACCGGGGAGCTGTTTTTT. Translating it yields CASSTPGQGADPNTGELFF.

V usage is TRBV27 and J usage is TRBJ2-7, with a tentative D call TRBD2 (6 bases). From germline, CDR1 is MNHEY and CDR2 SMNVEV (reference sequence). The CDR3 covers 16 residues. V was cut by 6 bases and J by 0 bases, with 18 bases left in between. The CDR3 DNA sequence: TGTGCCAGCAGGCCTTCGGAGGGATCTCACTCCTACGAGCAGTACTTC. It yields the protein CASRPSEGSHSYEQYF.

In its sample, this clone was seen once. The V and J genes are TRBV11-2 and TRBJ2-7; 15 bases fit TRBD2. Germline V gene lookup returns CDR1 SGHAT and CDR2 FQNNGV. V trimming: 5 bases; J trimming: 2 bases; junction bases outside the gene matches: 4. The CDR3 consists of 16 residues. CDR3 coding DNA: TGTGCCAGCAGCCTTTGGACTAGCGGGAGGGCCTACGAGCAGTACTTC. As protein: CASSLWTSGRAYEQYF.

CDR3 in amino acids: CASSLAGRRSNEQFF. In DNA, the CDR3 is TGTGCCAGCAGCTTAGCAGGGCGGCGGAGCAATGAGCAGTTCTTC. The V and J genes are TRBV13 and TRBJ2-1, with a possible D match to TRBD1 (5 bases). CDR3 length: 15 amino acids. Looked up from germline, CDR1 is PRHDT and CDR2 is FYEKMQ (reference sequence). The germline V and J ends were trimmed by 1 base and 6 bases, with 13 bases remaining between them.

This clone occurred once. This chain uses TRBV13 with TRBJ2-7; 9 nucleotides align to TRBD2. CDR1 is PRHDT and CDR2 is FYEKMQ in the germline V gene (reference sequence). The CDR3 has 19 residues. The ends lost 4 bases at V and 3 bases at J; junction bases unmatched: 19. The CDR3 DNA follows: TGTGCCAGCAGCTCAACAGAACAGAAGGTAGCGGGAGCTCGCTACGAGCAGTACTTC. Amino acid sequence: CASSSTEQKVAGARYEQYF.

This chain joins TRBV27 and TRBJ2-1; D call uncertain. Per germline, CDR1 MNHEY and CDR2 SMNVEV (reference sequence). The CDR3 loop spans 16 amino acids. Trimming pared 4 bases from V and 0 bases from J, leaving 13 bases between. The CDR3 reads CASSSTAPSSYNEQFF. In DNA form, the CDR3 reads TGTGCCAGCAGTTCTACAGCACCGAGCTCCTACAATGAGCAGTTCTTC.

The rearrangement uses TRBV4-3 and TRBJ2-1; 10 nucleotides agree with TRBD2. The J segment lost 0 bases and the V segment lost 4 bases, leaving 9 bases of the junction unmatched. CDR1 and CDR2 (germline): LGHNA, YSLEER. The CDR3 is 18 amino acids. The CDR3 sequence is CASSRGTSGASSYNEQFF. CDR3 coding DNA: TGCGCCAGCAGCCGGGGAACTAGCGGGGCGAGCTCCTACAATGAGCAGTTCTTC.

The gene calls are TRBV2 and TRBJ2-7; TRBD1 agrees at 9 bases. The CDR3 runs to 14 residues. CDR1 is SNHLY, CDR2 FYNNEI, per germline. The V gene end was trimmed by 3 bases and the J gene end by 3 bases; junction bases not matched to a gene: 3. CDR3 sequence: CASSDLGQGYEQYF. In DNA, the CDR3 is TGTGCCAGCAGTGACTTGGGACAGGGCTACGAGCAGTACTTC.

V is TRBV28 and J is TRBJ2-1; D is unresolved. The V end was cut by 1 base, the J end by 4 bases, with 14 bases between. The CDR3 contains 16 residues. Germline V lookup: CDR1 MDHEN, CDR2 SYDVKM. The CDR3 here is CASSLLTPSSYNEQFF. The DNA for the CDR3 is TGTGCCAGCAGTTTATTAACTCCCTCCTCGTACAATGAGCAGTTCTTC.

This chain uses TRBV9 with TRBJ2-1, with a tentative D call TRBD1 (5 bases). There are 14 residues in the CDR3. Between the trimmed V and J ends, which lost 0 bases and 8 bases, there was a span of 12 bases. Germline V gene lookup returns CDR1 SGDLS and CDR2 YYNGEE. The CDR3 DNA follows: TGTGCCAGCAGCGTAGGGGTAGGGGCGGATGAGCAGTTCTTC. Translated: CASSVGVGADEQFF.

The rearrangement joins TRBV19 to TRBJ2-1, with D unresolved. In germline, CDR1 is LNHDA, CDR2 SQIVND (reference sequence). V lost 5 bases, J lost 0 bases, and 5 bases lay in between. The CDR3 is 13 residues long. The CDR3 protein is CASSVNSYNEQFF. The CDR3 region has the DNA TGTGCCAGTAGTGTTAACTCCTACAATGAGCAGTTCTTC.

The genes are TRBV2 and TRBJ2-5, with a possible D match to TRBD2 (7 bases). The germline gives CDR1 SNHLY, CDR2 FYNNEI. This CDR3 is 15 amino acids long. V dropped 7 bases and J dropped 1 base, with 16 bases sitting between them. The CDR3, as DNA: TGTGCCAGCATTCAAGGGGGGGACTTCCAAGAGACCCAGTACTTC. Its translation: CASIQGGDFQETQYF.

The rearrangement uses TRBV27 and TRBJ2-5; the D gene is possibly TRBD2 (6 bases). Germline V lookup: CDR1 MNHEY, CDR2 SMNVEV (reference sequence). The V and J ends lost 2 bases and 6 bases respectively, with 10 bases between them. The CDR3 contains 13 residues. The CDR3 nucleotides read TGTGCCAGCAGTTTACACGGGGGAAAGACCCAGTACTTC. Protein: CASSLHGGKTQYF.

This rearrangement joins TRBV10-2 to TRBJ2-7; weak D call: TRBD1 (5 bases). Trimming pared 8 bases from V and 2 bases from J, leaving 10 bases between. Per germline, CDR1 WSHSY and CDR2 SAAADI. The CDR3 consists of 12 residues. CDR3 protein: CASQGQAYEQYF. Written as DNA, the CDR3 is TGCGCCAGCCAAGGACAAGCCTACGAGCAGTACTTC.

The rearrangement links TRBV7-2 to TRBJ2-5; TRBD1 aligns across 8 bases. The CDR3 loop spans 15 amino acids. With 3 bases clipped from V and 0 bases from J, the junction kept 3 bases outside the gene matches. The germline gives CDR1 SGHTA, CDR2 FQGNSA. The CDR3 here is CASSFNRGYQETQYF. CDR3 nucleotides: TGTGCCAGCAGCTTTAACAGGGGGTACCAAGAGACCCAGTACTTC.

The gene calls are TRBV28 and TRBJ1-5, with D uncertain. Germline CDR1 reads MDHEN; CDR2 reads SYDVKM. The CDR3 has 13 residues. The V gene lost 2 bases and the J gene lost 4 bases, with 6 bases spanning the gap. This CDR3 reads CASSLAGNQPQHF. CDR3 bases: TGTGCCAGCAGTTTAGCGGGGAATCAGCCCCAGCATTTT.

This chain uses TRBV28 with TRBJ1-4; a possible D gene is TRBD1 (6 bases). This CDR3 comprises 14 residues. CDR1 and CDR2 (germline): MDHEN, SYDVKM. V gave up 6 bases and J gave up 3 bases, with 11 bases separating them. The CDR3 DNA sequence: TGTGCCAGCAGGTCAGGGGCCTCTAATGAAAAACTGTTTTTT. Translation gives CASRSGASNEKLFF.

The gene calls are TRBV27 and TRBJ2-3; a possible D gene is TRBD1 (5 bases). CDR1 MNHEY and CDR2 SMNVEV come from the germline V gene (reference sequence). There are 15 residues in the CDR3. Trimming cost V 2 bases and J 4 bases, with 13 bases left between them. CDR3 DNA: TGTGCCAGCAGTTTAGTTAGGACACCCCCAGATACGCAGTATTTT. It yields the protein CASSLVRTPPDTQYF.

The V gene is TRBV10-3, the J gene TRBJ2-7; weak D call: TRBD1 (6 bases). Trimming removed 10 bases at V and 2 bases at J, with 15 bases between. The CDR3 extends over 13 amino acids. The germline CDR1 and CDR2 sequences are ENHRY and SYGVKD. The CDR3 is CATLAGDTYEQYF. The DNA for the CDR3 is TGTGCCACTTTAGCCGGGGACACCTACGAGCAGTACTTC.

The table lists this clone with a count of one. This chain uses TRBV30 with TRBJ2-7; D gene unclear. Trimming removed 2 bases from V and 5 bases from J, with 10 bases in between. The germline gives CDR1 GTSNPN, CDR2 SVGIG (reference sequence). This CDR3 has 12 residues. CDR3 in amino acids: CAWSRVSDEQYF. CDR3 in DNA: TGTGCCTGGAGTCGAGTTTCTGACGAGCAGTACTTC.

The chain uses TRBV7-6 and TRBJ2-1; 7 bases are shared with TRBD2. Germline trimming cut 5 bases from V and 8 bases from J; bases unmatched to any gene: 12. This CDR3 comprises 15 residues. Germline values: CDR1 SGHVS, CDR2 FNYEAQ. In nucleotides, the CDR3 is TGTGCCAGCAGCCCCCCGGGGGGTCCCGTGGATGAGCAGTTCTTC. This encodes CASSPPGGPVDEQFF.

The genes are TRBV5-6 and TRBJ1-2, with TRBD1 matching 7 bases. Germline CDR1 reads SGHDT; CDR2 reads YYEEEE. Losses at the gene ends were 4 bases for V and 2 bases for J; bases not matched to a gene: 11. The CDR3 runs 16 residues. The CDR3 spells CASSRTRQGGNYGYTF. As DNA, the CDR3 is TGTGCCAGCAGCCGAACTCGACAGGGCGGAAACTATGGCTACACCTTC.